The 32 T cell receptor beta chains below come from one sample, sequenced in a study of regulatory T cells in long-lasting Graves disease. Regarding time point: newly diagnosed GD, antithyroid drugs for less than 3 months. PBMC RNA was the source of the TCR library. With iRepertoire HTBI primers and Arm-PCR of CDR3 regions, TCR beta libraries were built. TCRdb analysed the multiplex PCR reads with MiXCR anew, one entry per CDR3 protein. The profile covers 390,000 or so distinct CDR3 sequences, with about 11% appearing a single time and approximately 17% taken by the ten largest. These data also formed part of another study, on T cells in Graves' hyperthyroidism and ophthalmopathy.

The sample in question was peripheral blood mononuclear cells (PBMCs), obtained at new diagnosis, from a patient treated with antithyroid drugs. These receptors were taken from a woman aged 18-29 years with Graves disease.

The chain uses TRBV9 and TRBJ2-2, with 9 bases aligning to TRBD2. Germline lookup yields CDR1 SGDLS and CDR2 YYNGEE. The CDR3 has 15 amino acids. J lost 6 bases, V lost 4 bases, and 7 bases had no gene match. This chain's CDR3 is CASSPYSGGSGELFF. The CDR3 DNA reads TGTGCCAGCAGCCCGTATAGCGGGGGCTCCGGGGAGCTGTTTTTT.

CDR3 protein: CARSTATGGRYNEQFF. For the CDR3, the DNA is TGCGCCAGGTCCACGGCGACAGGGGGCAGGTACAATGAGCAGTTCTTC. This chain connects TRBV5-1 to TRBJ2-1; 10 nucleotides agree with TRBD1. Unmatched junction bases numbered 12, after V lost 8 bases and J lost 4 bases. This CDR3 contains 16 residues. CDR1 SGHRS and CDR2 YFSETQ come from the germline V gene.

This clonotype was counted at least ten times. The chain recombines TRBV3-1 with TRBJ2-7; no clear D. The CDR3 spans 13 residues. V dropped 0 bases and J dropped 4 bases, with 7 bases sitting between them. The germline V gene has CDR1 LGHDT and CDR2 YNNKEL (reference sequence). CDR3 nucleotides: TGTGCCAGCAGCCAAGATCCGTGGTACGAGCAGTACTTC. Translating gives CASSQDPWYEQYF.

This clonotype was detected ten times or more. The rearrangement joins TRBV5-6 to TRBJ2-1; D gene ambiguous. The ends were cut back, 0 bases at V and 5 bases at J, with 18 bases in the middle. Germline CDR1 reads SGHDT; CDR2 reads YYEEEE. This CDR3 has 17 amino acids. The DNA for the CDR3 is TGTGCCAGCAGCTTGGCCGACGTTATGGGGTTCGACAATGAGCAGTTCTTC. Amino acid sequence: CASSLADVMGFDNEQFF. The full variable domain, rest sourced from reference TRBV5-6 and TRBJ2-1, is DAGVTQSPTHLIKTRGQQVTLRCSPKSGHDTVSWYQQALGQGPQFIFQYYEEEERQRGNFPDRFSGHQFPNYSSELNVNALLLGDSALYLCASSLADVMGFDNEQFFGPGTRLTVL.

This clonotype came up many times. This chain joins TRBV10-3 and TRBJ2-5; 14 bases align to TRBD2. From germline, CDR1 is ENHRY and CDR2 SYGVKD. V gave up 6 bases and J gave up 7 bases; unmatched junction bases: 13. The CDR3 runs 17 residues. The CDR3 nucleotides read TGTGCCATCAGCGCCGACTGGGGACTAGCGGGAGAGGGGACCCAGTACTTC. Residues: CAISADWGLAGEGTQYF.

The chain uses TRBV2 and TRBJ2-2; the D gene could be TRBD1 or TRBD2 (5 bases each). Trimming took off 1 base at V and 6 bases at J, with 12 bases between the two ends. Germline CDR1 SNHLY, CDR2 FYNNEI. This CDR3 comprises 15 residues. The CDR3 DNA is TGTGCCAGCAGTGAAGACGGGGCTCGATCCGGGGAGCTGTTTTTT. Its protein is CASSEDGARSGELFF.

This clonotype was counted ten times or more. The chain links TRBV12-3 or TRBV12-4 to TRBJ1-1; tentative D call: TRBD1 (6 bases). The CDR3 extends over 13 amino acids. V was shortened by 7 bases and J by 1 base, with 10 bases between the two germline ends. This chain's CDR3 is CASTLGANTEAFF. As DNA, the CDR3 is TGTGCCAGCACCCTGGGGGCGAACACTGAAGCTTTCTTT.

At least ten counts were recorded for this clonotype. The genes are TRBV28 and TRBJ2-7, with TRBD2 matching 10 bases. The CDR3 covers 22 residues. J was trimmed by 0 bases and V by 7 bases; bases with no gene match: 27. Germline V gives CDR1 MDHEN, CDR2 SYDVKM. The CDR3 nucleotides are TGTGCCAGCATCACAGGGGGTAGCGGGAGGAGCACTTCTGACTCGAGCTCCTACGAGCAGTACTTC. Translation: CASITGGSGRSTSDSSSYEQYF.

This clonotype has a count of ten or more. The rearrangement joins TRBV7-2 to TRBJ1-1; 8 nucleotides match TRBD1. The V segment lost 1 base and the J segment 6 bases; nucleotides outside the gene matches: 19. The germline gives CDR1 SGHTA, CDR2 FQGNSA. CDR3 size: 19 residues. DNA of the CDR3: TGTGCCAGCAGCTTAGATGGGACAGGAGGATGGATTATAGGGGCTGAAGCTTTCTTT. It specifies CASSLDGTGGWIIGAEAFF. Complete variable domain (other parts from reference TRBV7-2 and TRBJ1-1): GAGVSQSPSNKVTEKGKDVELRCDPISGHTALYWYRQSLGQGLEFLIYFQGNSAPDKSGLPSDRFSAERTGGSVSTLTIQRTQQEDSAVYLCASSLDGTGGWIIGAEAFFGQGTRLTVV.

This clonotype was counted only a few times. V usage is TRBV28 and J usage is TRBJ2-4, with a weak D call TRBD1 (5 bases). The CDR3 totals 14 residues. Germline V CDR1 and CDR2: MDHEN, SYDVKM. V lost 6 bases to trimming and J lost 1 base, with 10 bases between them. CDR3 nucleotides: TGTGCCAGCAGCAGGGTGCGGGCCAAAAACATTCAGTACTTC. Translating it yields CASSRVRAKNIQYF.

In its sample, this clonotype was seen a few times. The chain has TRBV6-5 and TRBJ1-5, with a tentative D call TRBD1 (6 bases). The CDR3 loop spans 13 amino acids. CDR1 is MNHEY, CDR2 SVGAGI, per germline. V was shortened by 2 bases and J by 8 bases, with 10 bases between the two germline ends. This chain's CDR3 is CASSYNRDKPQHF. CDR3 bases: TGTGCCAGCAGTTACAACCGGGACAAGCCCCAGCATTTT.

The rearrangement joins TRBV20-1 to TRBJ2-1; 9 nucleotides align to TRBD2. The CDR3 contains 15 residues. With V trimmed by 6 bases and J by 6 bases, 12 bases remained unmatched. Germline V gene sequence: CDR1 DFQATT, CDR2 SNEGSKA (reference sequence). CDR3 loop: CSAPPGGRAFNEQFF. The CDR3 DNA follows: TGCAGTGCCCCTCCAGGCGGGAGGGCCTTCAATGAGCAGTTCTTC.

This clonotype was found many times. This rearrangement joins TRBV7-3 to TRBJ1-1, with 8 positions matching TRBD1. CDR3 length: 16 residues. V trimming: 1 base; J trimming: 6 bases; junction bases outside the gene matches: 10. Per the germline V gene, CDR1 is SGHTA and CDR2 is FQGTGA. The DNA of the CDR3 is TGTGCCAGCAGCTTAAATCCAGGGGGCGCTTCCCCTGAAGCTTTCTTT. Translation: CASSLNPGGASPEAFF.

This clonotype was detected only once. A read error may explain this, as a much larger clone is one base away. The J gene is TRBJ2-3, the V gene TRBV6-2 or TRBV6-3; 10 positions agree with TRBD2. Germline V gives CDR1 MNHEY, CDR2 SVGEGT. The CDR3 contains 17 residues. The CDR3 loop reads CASSYERTSGHTGTQYF. CDR3 bases: TGTGCCAGCAGTTACGAGCGGACTAGCGGTCACACAGGTACGCAGTATTTT.

This chain connects TRBV29-1 to TRBJ2-1; no clear D gene. The germline V gene has CDR1 SQVTM and CDR2 ANQGSEA. V dropped 1 base and J dropped 11 bases, with 18 bases sitting between them. CDR3 length equals 14 residues. The chain's CDR3 is CSVEAYRDALKQFF. CDR3 DNA sequence: TGCAGCGTTGAAGCGTATAGGGATGCGCTCAAGCAGTTCTTC.

The chain joins TRBV7-2 to TRBJ2-7; 7 nucleotides agree with TRBD2. The germline V gene has CDR1 SGHTA and CDR2 FQGNSA. The V segment lost 1 base and the J segment 2 bases; nucleotides outside the gene matches: 2. The CDR3 is 14 amino acids. CDR3 loop: CASSLVGLAYEQYF. In DNA form, the CDR3 reads TGTGCCAGCAGCTTAGTTGGACTAGCCTACGAGCAGTACTTC.

The sample holds many counts of this clonotype. The rearrangement links TRBV15 to TRBJ1-4; D possibly corresponds to TRBD1 (6 bases). V was cut by 4 bases and J by 7 bases, with 19 bases left in between. This CDR3 is 16 amino acids long. Germline V gives CDR1 LNHNV, CDR2 YYDKDF (reference sequence). The CDR3 nucleotides read TGTGCCACCAGCACCCGACCAGGGGTGTATCGTGAAAAACTGTTTTTT. Translating it yields CATSTRPGVYREKLFF.

This clonotype was counted a few times. The V call is TRBV19, the J call TRBJ2-7; TRBD2 agrees at 15 bases. Per germline, CDR1 LNHDA and CDR2 SQIVND (reference sequence). This CDR3 comprises 16 residues. Unmatched junction bases numbered 9, after V lost 9 bases and J lost 3 bases. DNA of the CDR3: TGTGCCAGCCGACCTGGACTAGCGGGAGGGCACTACGAGCAGTACTTC. Translation gives CASRPGLAGGHYEQYF.

This clonotype was seen at least ten times. Written as DNA, the CDR3 is TGCAGTGCTAGAGACCGTAACGGATACGAGCAGTACTTC. As protein: CSARDRNGYEQYF. V and J are TRBV20-1 and TRBJ2-7; no reliable D call. V dropped 0 bases and J dropped 4 bases, with 10 bases sitting between them. From germline, CDR1 is DFQATT and CDR2 SNEGSKA (reference sequence). CDR3 length: 13 residues.

This clonotype was seen many times. This rearrangement joins TRBV3-1 to TRBJ1-2; the D is unclear. The CDR3 runs to 12 residues. Germline V gene lookup returns CDR1 LGHDT and CDR2 YNNKEL (reference sequence). Trimming took off 1 base at V and 5 bases at J, with 5 bases between the two ends. The CDR3 region is CASSQGGYGYTF. CDR3 sequence (DNA): TGTGCCAGCAGCCAAGGAGGATATGGCTACACCTTC. The entire variable domain, with the rest obtained from reference TRBV3-1 and TRBJ1-2, is as follows: DTAVSQTPKYLVTQMGNDKSIKCEQNLGHDTMYWYKQDSKKFLKIMFSYNNKELIINETVPNRFSPKSPDKAHLNLHINSLELGDSAVYFCASSQGGYGYTFGSGTRLTVV.

This clonotype was seen a handful of times. V usage is TRBV27 and J usage is TRBJ1-2; tentative D call: TRBD1 (5 bases). This CDR3 comprises 13 residues. V lost 4 bases and J lost 4, with 10 bases in between. Germline CDR1 is MNHEY and CDR2 is SMNVEV (reference sequence). The CDR3 DNA sequence: TGTGCCAGCAGTTGGGGACCGACCTATGGCTACACCTTC. Translating it yields CASSWGPTYGYTF.

This clonotype was found a few times. The chain employs TRBV14 and TRBJ1-1; D is uncertain. The CDR3 totals 17 residues. Trimming removed 4 bases at V and 3 bases at J, with 21 bases between. The germline V gene has CDR1 SGHDN and CDR2 FVKESK. CDR3 DNA: TGTGCCAGCAGCCCCACCCTTTTTACGAGGGCGGACACTGAAGCTTTCTTT. Encoded protein: CASSPTLFTRADTEAFF.

This chain joins TRBV4-2 and TRBJ2-1, with 8 positions matching TRBD2. The CDR3 has 19 residues. The J segment lost 0 bases and the V segment lost 3 bases, leaving 13 bases of the junction unmatched. The germline CDR1 and CDR2 sequences are LGHNA and YNFKEQ. CDR3 nucleotide sequence: TGTGCCAGCAGCCACTGGGGCGCGGGAGGCCGTAGCTCCTACAATGAGCAGTTCTTC. Protein product: CASSHWGAGGRSSYNEQFF.

This clonotype was detected a few times. The CDR3 loop is CASSQIGRGRYNEQFF. CDR3 sequence (DNA): TGTGCCAGCAGCCAAATCGGGCGGGGCCGGTACAATGAGCAGTTCTTC. The genes are TRBV4-2 and TRBJ2-1; D may be TRBD2 (6 bases). Trimming stripped 2 bases from V and 4 bases from J, with 15 bases between. In germline, CDR1 is LGHNA, CDR2 YNFKEQ. This CDR3 is 16 amino acids long.

The chain uses TRBV4-1 and TRBJ2-7; 7 bases map to TRBD2. V trimming: 4 bases; J trimming: 2 bases; junction bases outside the gene matches: 8. In germline, CDR1 is MGHRA, CDR2 YSYEKL. CDR3 length equals 15 residues. CDR3 protein: CASSPLEGGAYEQYF. CDR3 bases: TGCGCCAGCAGCCCCCTTGAGGGAGGGGCCTACGAGCAGTACTTC.

This clonotype was counted many times. The chain is built from TRBV6-1 and TRBJ1-6; 7 bases line up with TRBD1. V shed 6 bases, J shed 11 bases, and the junction held 10 bases outside the gene matches. The CDR3 sequence is 14 residues long. Germline V gives CDR1 MNHNS, CDR2 SASEGT. CDR3 in amino acids: CASSLRTGVTPLHF. The DNA of the CDR3 is TGTGCCAGCAGCCTCCGGACAGGAGTAACACCCCTCCACTTT.

Only a few counts were recorded for this clonotype. A read error may explain this, as a much larger clone is one base away. J is TRBJ2-7 and V is TRBV12-3 or TRBV12-4, with TRBD1 identical over 7 bases. This CDR3 region has 13 residues. This CDR3 is CASSLTGAHEQHV. The CDR3, as DNA: TGTGCCAGCAGTTTAACAGGGGCCCACGAGCAGCACGTC.

In this sample, this clonotype turned up many times. The rearrangement uses TRBV7-8 and TRBJ1-5; the match to TRBD1 covers 7 bases. The CDR3 spans 15 residues. V was clipped by 5 bases and J by 2 bases; unmatched bases: 6. The V gene's germline CDR1 is SGHVS and CDR2 FQNEAQ. The CDR3 DNA is TGTGCCAGCAGCGCTTACAGGGGCGGCAATCAGCCCCAGCATTTT. Protein product: CASSAYRGGNQPQHF. The whole variable domain, filled in from reference TRBV7-8 and TRBJ1-5, reads GAGVSQSPRYKVAKRGQDVALRCDPISGHVSLFWYQQALGQGPEFLTYFQNEAQLDKSGLPSDRFFAERPEGSVSTLKIQRTQQEDSAVYLCASSAYRGGNQPQHFGDGTRLSIL.

J is TRBJ2-5 and V is TRBV7-2; D gene uncertain. This CDR3 region has 11 residues. Germline CDR1 is SGHTA and CDR2 is FQGNSA. V gave up 8 bases and J gave up 2 bases, with 6 bases separating them. The CDR3 nucleotides are TGTGCCAGCGGCTCGCAAGAGACCCAGTACTTC. Its protein is CASGSQETQYF.

This clonotype has only a few counts. The chain recombines TRBV11-1 with TRBJ2-2; D is ambiguous. V lost 5 bases to trimming and J lost 6 bases, with 22 bases between them. Germline V gene lookup returns CDR1 SGHAT and CDR2 FQDESV (reference sequence). The CDR3 has 17 amino acids. Here the CDR3 DNA reads TGTGCCAGCAGCCCTAGGAGAGGCGACTTGTCCGCCGGGGAGCTGTTTTTT. Its protein product is CASSPRRGDLSAGELFF.

This clonotype appeared many times. The chain carries TRBV13 and TRBJ2-5; TRBD1 is a possible D gene (5 bases). CDR1 is PRHDT and CDR2 is FYEKMQ in the germline V gene (reference sequence). The CDR3 consists of 16 residues. V lost 0 bases and J 7 bases, leaving 18 bases between the germline ends. CDR3 sequence: CASSLGLQGRVGTQYF. The CDR3 DNA reads TGTGCCAGCAGCTTAGGCCTTCAGGGAAGGGTCGGGACCCAGTACTTC.

This clonotype was found many times. V and J are TRBV12-3 or TRBV12-4 and TRBJ1-2; no reliable D call. Trimming stripped 8 bases from V and 3 bases from J, with 16 bases between. This CDR3 region has 14 residues. The CDR3 coding sequence is TGTGCCAGCGTAGTTTATAGAGCCCACTATGGCTACACCTTC. Amino acid sequence: CASVVYRAHYGYTF.